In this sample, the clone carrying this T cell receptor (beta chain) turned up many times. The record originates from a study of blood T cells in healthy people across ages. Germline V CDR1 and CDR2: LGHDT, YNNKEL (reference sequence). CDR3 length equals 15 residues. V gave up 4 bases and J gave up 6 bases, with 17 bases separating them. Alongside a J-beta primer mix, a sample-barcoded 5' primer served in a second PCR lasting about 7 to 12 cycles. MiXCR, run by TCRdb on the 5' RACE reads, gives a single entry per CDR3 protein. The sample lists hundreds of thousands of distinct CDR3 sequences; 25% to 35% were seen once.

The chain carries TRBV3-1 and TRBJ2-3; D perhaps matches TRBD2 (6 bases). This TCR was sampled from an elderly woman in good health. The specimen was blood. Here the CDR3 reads CASSRLAREADTQYF. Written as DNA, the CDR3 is TGTGCCAGCAGCCGACTCGCGAGGGAGGCGGATACGCAGTATTTT.